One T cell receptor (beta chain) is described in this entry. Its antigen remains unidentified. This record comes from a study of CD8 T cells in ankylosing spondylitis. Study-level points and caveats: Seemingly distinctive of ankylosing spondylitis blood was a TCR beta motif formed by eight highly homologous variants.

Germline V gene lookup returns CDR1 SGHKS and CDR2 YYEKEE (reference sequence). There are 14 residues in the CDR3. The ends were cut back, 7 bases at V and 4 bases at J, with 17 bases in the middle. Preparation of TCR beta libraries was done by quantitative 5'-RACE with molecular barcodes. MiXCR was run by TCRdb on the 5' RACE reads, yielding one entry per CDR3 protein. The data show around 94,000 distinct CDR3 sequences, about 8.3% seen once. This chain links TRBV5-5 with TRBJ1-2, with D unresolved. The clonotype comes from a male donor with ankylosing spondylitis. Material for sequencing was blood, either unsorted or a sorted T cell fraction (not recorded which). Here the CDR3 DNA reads TGTGCCAGCCACTCCTTGGACGGGAGCTATGGCTACACCTTC. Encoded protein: CASHSLDGSYGYTF.